This TCR beta chain was identified during a study of T cells expressing NK-cell markers. Study summary: It was from sorted CD3+CD56+NKG2C+, CD3+CD56+NKG2C- and CD3+CD56-NKG2C+ T cells that TCR beta repertoires came. Sequenced donors, eight in total, included seven who were HCMV-seropositive and one who was seronegative.

TCRdb derives one entry per CDR3 protein from the 5' RACE reads, leaving out DNA. The clone table shows more than 250,000 distinct CDR3 sequences, with the ten largest holding roughly 0.4%. Germline CDR1 and CDR2: SNHLY and FYNNEI. The CDR3 has 15 amino acids. This clonotype was obtained from a man aged 18 to 30 in good health. The rearrangement links TRBV2 to TRBJ2-5; TCRdb reports TRBD2, a call that lacks DNA to check it against. Input material: blood T cells: a sorted CD56 or NKG2C T cell subset, CD4+ or CD8+ T cells, or bulk PBMC T cells (not recorded which). The CDR3: CASSEAQASGETQYF.